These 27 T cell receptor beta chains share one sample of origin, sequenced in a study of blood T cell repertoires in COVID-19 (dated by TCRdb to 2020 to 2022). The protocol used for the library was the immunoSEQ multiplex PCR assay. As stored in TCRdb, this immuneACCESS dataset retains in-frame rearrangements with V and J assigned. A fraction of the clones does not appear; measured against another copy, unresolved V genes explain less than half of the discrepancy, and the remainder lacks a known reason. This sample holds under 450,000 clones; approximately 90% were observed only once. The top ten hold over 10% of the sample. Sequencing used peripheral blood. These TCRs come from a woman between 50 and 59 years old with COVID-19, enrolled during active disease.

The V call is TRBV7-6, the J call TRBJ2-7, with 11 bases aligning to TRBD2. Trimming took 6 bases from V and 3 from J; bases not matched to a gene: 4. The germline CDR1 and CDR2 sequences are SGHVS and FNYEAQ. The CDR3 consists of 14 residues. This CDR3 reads CASSPGTSGYEQYF. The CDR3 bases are TGTGCCAGCAGTCCCGGGACTAGCGGCTACGAGCAGTACTTC. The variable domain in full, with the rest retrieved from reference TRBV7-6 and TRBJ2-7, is GAGVSQSPRYKVTKRGQDVALRCDPISGHVSLYWYRQALGQGPEFLTYFNYEAQQDKSGLPNDRFSAERPEGSISTLTIQRTEQRDSAMYRCASSPGTSGYEQYFGPGTRLTVT.

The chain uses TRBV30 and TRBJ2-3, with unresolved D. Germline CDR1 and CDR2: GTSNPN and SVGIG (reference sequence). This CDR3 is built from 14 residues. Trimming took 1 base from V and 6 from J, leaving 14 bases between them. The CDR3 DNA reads TGTGCCTGGAGTGAGGCAGCACTACGTGATACGCAGTATTTT. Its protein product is CAWSEAALRDTQYF.

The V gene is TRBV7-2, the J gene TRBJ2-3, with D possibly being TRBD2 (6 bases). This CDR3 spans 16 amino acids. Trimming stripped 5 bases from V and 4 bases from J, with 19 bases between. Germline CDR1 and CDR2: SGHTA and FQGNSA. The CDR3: CASSPMGGGGPDTQYF. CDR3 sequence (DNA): TGTGCCAGCAGCCCCATGGGTGGGGGAGGCCCAGATACGCAGTATTTT.

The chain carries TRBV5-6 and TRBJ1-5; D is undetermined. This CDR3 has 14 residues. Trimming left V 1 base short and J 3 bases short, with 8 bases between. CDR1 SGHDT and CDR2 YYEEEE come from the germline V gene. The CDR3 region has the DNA TGTGCCAGCAGCTTGTCGGGTTTCAATCAGCCCCAGCATTTT. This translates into CASSLSGFNQPQHF.

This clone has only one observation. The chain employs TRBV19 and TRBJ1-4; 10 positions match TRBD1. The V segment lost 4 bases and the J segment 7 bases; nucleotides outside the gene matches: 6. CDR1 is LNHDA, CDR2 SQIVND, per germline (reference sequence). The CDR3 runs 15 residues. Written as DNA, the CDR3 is TGTGCCAGTAGTACCATGACAGGGGGCCTTGAAAAACTGTTTTTT. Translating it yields CASSTMTGGLEKLFF.

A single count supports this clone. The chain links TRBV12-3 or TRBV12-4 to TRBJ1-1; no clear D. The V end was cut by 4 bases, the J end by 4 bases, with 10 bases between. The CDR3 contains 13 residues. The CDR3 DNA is TGTGCCAGCAGTTCAGGAGGTATCACTGAAGCTTTCTTT. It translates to CASSSGGITEAFF.

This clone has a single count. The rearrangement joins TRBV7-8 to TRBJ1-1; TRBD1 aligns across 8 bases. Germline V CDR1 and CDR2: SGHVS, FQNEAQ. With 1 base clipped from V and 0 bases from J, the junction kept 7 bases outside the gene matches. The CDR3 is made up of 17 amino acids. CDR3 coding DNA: TGTGCCAGCAGCTTAGTAGGGCAGGGGGCCATGAACACTGAAGCTTTCTTT. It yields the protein CASSLVGQGAMNTEAFF.

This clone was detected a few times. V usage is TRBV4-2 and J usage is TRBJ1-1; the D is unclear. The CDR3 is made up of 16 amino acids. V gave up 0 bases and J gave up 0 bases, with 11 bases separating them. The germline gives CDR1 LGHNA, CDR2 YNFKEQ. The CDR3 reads CASSQDWAGMNTEAFF. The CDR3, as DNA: TGTGCCAGCAGCCAAGATTGGGCGGGAATGAACACTGAAGCTTTCTTT.

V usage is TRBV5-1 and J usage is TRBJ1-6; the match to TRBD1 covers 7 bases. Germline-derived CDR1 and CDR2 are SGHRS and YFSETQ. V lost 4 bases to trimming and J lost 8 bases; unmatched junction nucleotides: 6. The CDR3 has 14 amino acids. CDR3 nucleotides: TGCGCCAGCAGCGTTGAGGGGGCAGATTCACCCCTCCACTTT. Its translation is CASSVEGADSPLHF. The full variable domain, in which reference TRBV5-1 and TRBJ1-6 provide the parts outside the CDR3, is KAGVTQTPRYLIKTRGQQVTLSCSPISGHRSVSWYQQTPGQGLQFLFEYFSETQRNKGNFPGRFSGRQFSNSRSEMNVSTLELGDSALYLCASSVEGADSPLHFGNGTRLTVT.

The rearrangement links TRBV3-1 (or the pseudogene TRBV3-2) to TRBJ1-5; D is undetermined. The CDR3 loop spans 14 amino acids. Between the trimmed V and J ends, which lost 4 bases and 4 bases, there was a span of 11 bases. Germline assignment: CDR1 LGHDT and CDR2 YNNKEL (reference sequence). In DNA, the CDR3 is TGTGCCAGCAGCCCGCAGACTCTAAATCAGCCCCAGCATTTT. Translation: CASSPQTLNQPQHF.

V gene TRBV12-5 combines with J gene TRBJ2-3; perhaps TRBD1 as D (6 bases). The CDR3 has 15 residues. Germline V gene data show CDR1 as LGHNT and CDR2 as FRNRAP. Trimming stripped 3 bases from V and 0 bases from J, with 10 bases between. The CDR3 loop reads CASGFEQGSTDTQYF. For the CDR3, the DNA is TGTGCTAGTGGTTTCGAGCAGGGGAGCACAGATACGCAGTATTTT.

This chain's CDR3 is CASSWDRGLQGAGELFF. The CDR3, as DNA: TGTGCCAGCAGCTGGGACAGGGGACTCCAGGGCGCCGGGGAGCTGTTTTTT. The rearrangement joins TRBV7-6 to TRBJ2-2, with TRBD1 matching over 10 bases. CDR1 is SGHVS and CDR2 is FNYEAQ in the germline V gene. The CDR3 covers 17 residues. With 4 bases clipped from V and 6 bases from J, the junction kept 11 bases outside the gene matches.

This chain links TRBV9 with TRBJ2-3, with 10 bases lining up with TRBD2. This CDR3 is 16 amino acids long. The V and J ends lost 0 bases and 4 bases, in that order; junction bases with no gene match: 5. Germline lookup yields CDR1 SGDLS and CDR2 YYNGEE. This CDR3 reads CASSVERTSGPDTQYF. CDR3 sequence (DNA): TGTGCCAGCAGCGTAGAGAGGACTAGCGGACCAGATACGCAGTATTTT.

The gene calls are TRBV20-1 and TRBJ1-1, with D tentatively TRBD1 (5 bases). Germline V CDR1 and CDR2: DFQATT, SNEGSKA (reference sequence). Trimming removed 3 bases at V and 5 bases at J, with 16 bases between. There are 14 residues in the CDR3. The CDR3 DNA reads TGCAGTGCTAGTCGAGCAGGGCGCACGACTGAAGCTTTCTTT. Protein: CSASRAGRTTEAFF.

The CDR3 DNA reads as TGTGCCAGCAGCTGGGGCAGGGTCGAGCAGTACTTC. Translating gives CASSWGRVEQYF. The chain links TRBV5-6 to TRBJ2-7; D perhaps matches TRBD1 (5 bases). Germline V CDR1 and CDR2: SGHDT, YYEEEE. Trimming took off 3 bases at V and 6 bases at J, with 10 bases between the two ends. The CDR3 has 12 amino acids.

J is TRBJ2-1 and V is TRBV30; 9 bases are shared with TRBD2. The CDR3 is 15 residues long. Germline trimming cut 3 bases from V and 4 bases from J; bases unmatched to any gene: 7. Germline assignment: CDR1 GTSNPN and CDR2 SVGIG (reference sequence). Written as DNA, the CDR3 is TGTGCCTGGAGGGCGATAGCGGGGGTGTACAATGAGCAGTTCTTC. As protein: CAWRAIAGVYNEQFF.

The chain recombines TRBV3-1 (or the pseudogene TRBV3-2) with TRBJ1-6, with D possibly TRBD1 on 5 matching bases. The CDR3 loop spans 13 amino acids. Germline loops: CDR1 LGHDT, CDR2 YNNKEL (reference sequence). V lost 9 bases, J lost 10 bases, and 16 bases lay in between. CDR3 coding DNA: TGTGCCAGTACCGGATGGGGGGGATCACCCCTCCACTTT. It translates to CASTGWGGSPLHF.

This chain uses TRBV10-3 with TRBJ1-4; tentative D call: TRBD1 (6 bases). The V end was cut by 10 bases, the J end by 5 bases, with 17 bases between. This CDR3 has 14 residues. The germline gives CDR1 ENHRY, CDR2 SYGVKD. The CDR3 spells CATAPGQENEKLFF. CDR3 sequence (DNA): TGTGCCACCGCTCCGGGACAAGAAAATGAAAAACTGTTTTTT.

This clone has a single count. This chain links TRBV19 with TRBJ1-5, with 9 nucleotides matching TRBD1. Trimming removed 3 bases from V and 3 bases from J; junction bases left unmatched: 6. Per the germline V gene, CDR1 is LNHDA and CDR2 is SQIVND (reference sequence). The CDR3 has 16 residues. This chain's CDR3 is CASSMGDRVNNQPQHF. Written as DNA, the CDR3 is TGTGCCAGTAGTATGGGGGACAGGGTAAACAATCAGCCCCAGCATTTT.

CDR3 bases: TGCAGCGTTGAAAACAGGAGCTCCTACGAGCAGTACTTC. Its protein is CSVENRSSYEQYF. V gene TRBV29-1 combines with J gene TRBJ2-7, with D tentatively TRBD1 (5 bases). The CDR3 has 13 amino acids. Germline values: CDR1 SQVTM, CDR2 ANQGSEA. The V and J ends lost 2 bases and 0 bases respectively, with 8 bases between them.

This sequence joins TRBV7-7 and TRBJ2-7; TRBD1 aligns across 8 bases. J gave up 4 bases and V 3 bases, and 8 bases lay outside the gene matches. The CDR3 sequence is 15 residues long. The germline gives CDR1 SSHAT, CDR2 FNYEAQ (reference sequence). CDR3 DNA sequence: TGTGCCAGCAGCTTGGGACAGGAAGACTCTTACGAGCAGTACTTC. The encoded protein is CASSLGQEDSYEQYF.

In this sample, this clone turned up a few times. The CDR3 coding sequence is TGTGCCAGCAGCTTCGTTCAGGGCCATGGCTACACCTTC. Translated, it gives CASSFVQGHGYTF. V gene TRBV5-6 combines with J gene TRBJ1-2, with D perhaps matching TRBD1 (5 bases). This CDR3 spans 13 amino acids. Trimming shortened V by 2 bases and J by 6 bases, and 11 bases separated the two germline ends. Germline CDR1 is SGHDT and CDR2 is YYEEEE.

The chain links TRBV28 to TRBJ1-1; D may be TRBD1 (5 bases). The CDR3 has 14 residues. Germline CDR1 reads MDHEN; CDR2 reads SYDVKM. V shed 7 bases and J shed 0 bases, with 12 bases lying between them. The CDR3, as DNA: TGTGCCAGCAAGGGGTCGGGAGTGAACACTGAAGCTTTCTTT. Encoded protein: CASKGSGVNTEAFF.

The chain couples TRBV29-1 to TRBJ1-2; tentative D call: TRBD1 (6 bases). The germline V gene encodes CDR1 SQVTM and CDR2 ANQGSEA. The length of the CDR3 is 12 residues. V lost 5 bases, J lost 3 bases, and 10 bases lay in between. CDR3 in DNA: TGCAGCGTTTGGGGGCGAGACTATGGCTACACCTTC. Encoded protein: CSVWGRDYGYTF.

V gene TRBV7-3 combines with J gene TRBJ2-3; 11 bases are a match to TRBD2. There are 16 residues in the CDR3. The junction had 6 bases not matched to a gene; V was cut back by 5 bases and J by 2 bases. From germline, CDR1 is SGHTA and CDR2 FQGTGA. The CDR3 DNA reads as TGTGCCAGCAGCGCCAATAGCGGGGGGGACACAGATACGCAGTATTTT. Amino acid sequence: CASSANSGGDTDTQYF.

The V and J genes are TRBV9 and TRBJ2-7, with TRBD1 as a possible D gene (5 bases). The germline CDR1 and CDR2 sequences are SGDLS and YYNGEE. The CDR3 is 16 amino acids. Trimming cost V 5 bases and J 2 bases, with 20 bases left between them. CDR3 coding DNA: TGTGCCAGCAGGGGGCGCCCCGGCGATTACGCCTACGAGCAGTACTTC. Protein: CASRGRPGDYAYEQYF.

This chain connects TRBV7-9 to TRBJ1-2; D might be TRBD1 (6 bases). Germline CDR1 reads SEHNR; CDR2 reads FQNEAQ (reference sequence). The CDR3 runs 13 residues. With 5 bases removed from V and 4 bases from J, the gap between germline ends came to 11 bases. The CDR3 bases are TGTGCCAGCAGCGACAGGCTAGTCTATGGCTACACCTTC. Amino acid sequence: CASSDRLVYGYTF.